This T cell receptor (beta chain) was recorded in a study of beta chain features in type 1 diabetes. Study background: Sorted cells from all samples, numbering roughly 100 million, were examined. Broader study findings: PCR, the amplification step, might favor shorter templates, equally in patients and controls. Shortening of TCRB CDR3s, moderate but significant, appeared in all four CD4+ subsets of Type 1 diabetes patients. VDJ junctions sequenced from type 1 diabetes patients showed fewer insertions and more deletions.

This clone was observed a handful of times. Its antigen remains unknown. The investigators reverse transcribed all of the isolated RNA, so they sequenced expressed TCRB transcripts. Using immunoSEQ multiplex PCR, the repertoire was profiled, and TCRdb retains in-frame clones only, with some absent. The sample lists around 250,000 clones, about 14% occurring once. Germline V gene sequence: CDR1 ENHRY, CDR2 SYGVKD. There are 16 residues in the CDR3. Trimming removed 2 bases from V and 4 bases from J; junction bases left unmatched: 3. This TCR came from a middle-aged woman in good health. The chain is built from TRBV10-3 and TRBJ2-3, with TRBD2 matching over 13 bases. Sequencing was carried out using naive CD4+ T cells from blood. CDR3 protein: CAISEMGLAGPDTQYF. The DNA for the CDR3 is TGTGCCATCAGTGAGATGGGACTAGCGGGGCCAGATACGCAGTATTTT.